This T cell receptor beta chain is from a study of PD-L1 blockade in urothelial cancer. As for the study in general: About nine tenths of the roughly 29 patients comprised males who had bladder-origin urothelial cancer.

Time point given: pretreatment peripheral blood. Clones were read by immunoSEQ multiplex PCR, and TCRdb kept only the in-frame ones, dropping some. The sample yields tens of thousands of clones, 81% seen once. Germline CDR1 is SGHRS and CDR2 is YFSETQ. With V trimmed by 0 bases and J by 1 base, 0 bases remained unmatched. The CDR3 has 14 residues. The sequence was collected from a man between 65 and 79 years old with urothelial cancer. Sequencing was performed on PBMCs, taken around atezolizumab (anti-PD-L1) treatment. V usage is TRBV5-1 and J usage is TRBJ1-1; TRBD1 agrees at 7 bases. The CDR3 DNA reads TGCGCCAGCAGCTTGGGGACAGGGAACACTGAAGCTTTCTTT. Protein sequence: CASSLGTGNTEAFF.